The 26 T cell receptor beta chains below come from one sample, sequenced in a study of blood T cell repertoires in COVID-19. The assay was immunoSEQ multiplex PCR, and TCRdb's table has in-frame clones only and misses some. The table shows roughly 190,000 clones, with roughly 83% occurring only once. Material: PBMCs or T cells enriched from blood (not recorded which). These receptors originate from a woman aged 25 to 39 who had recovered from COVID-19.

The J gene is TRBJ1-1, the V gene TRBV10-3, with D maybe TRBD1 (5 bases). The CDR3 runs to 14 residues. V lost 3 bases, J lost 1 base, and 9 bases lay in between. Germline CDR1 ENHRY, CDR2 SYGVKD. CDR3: CAISDRGGNTEAFF. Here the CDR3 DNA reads TGTGCCATCAGTGACCGGGGGGGGAACACTGAAGCTTTCTTT.

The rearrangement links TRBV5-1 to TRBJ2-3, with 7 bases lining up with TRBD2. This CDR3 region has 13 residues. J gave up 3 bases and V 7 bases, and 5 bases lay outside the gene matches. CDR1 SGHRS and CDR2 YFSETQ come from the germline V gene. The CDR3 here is CASGEGATDTQYF. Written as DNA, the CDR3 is TGCGCCAGCGGGGAGGGAGCAACAGATACGCAGTATTTT. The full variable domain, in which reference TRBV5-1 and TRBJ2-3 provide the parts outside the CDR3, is KAGVTQTPRYLIKTRGQQVTLSCSPISGHRSVSWYQQTPGQGLQFLFEYFSETQRNKGNFPGRFSGRQFSNSRSEMNVSTLELGDSALYLCASGEGATDTQYFGPGTRLTVL.

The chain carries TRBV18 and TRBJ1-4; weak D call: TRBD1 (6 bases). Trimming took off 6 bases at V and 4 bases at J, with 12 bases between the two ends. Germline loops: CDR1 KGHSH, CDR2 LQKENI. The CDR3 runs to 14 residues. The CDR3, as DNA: TGTGCCAGCTCCATGGACAGACATAATGAAAAACTGTTTTTT. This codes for CASSMDRHNEKLFF.

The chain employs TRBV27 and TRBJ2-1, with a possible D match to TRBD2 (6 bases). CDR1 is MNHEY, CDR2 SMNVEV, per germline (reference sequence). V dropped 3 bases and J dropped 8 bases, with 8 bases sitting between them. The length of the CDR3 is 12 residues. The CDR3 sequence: CASSLSGDEQFF. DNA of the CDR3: TGTGCCAGCAGTTTGTCGGGGGATGAGCAGTTCTTC.

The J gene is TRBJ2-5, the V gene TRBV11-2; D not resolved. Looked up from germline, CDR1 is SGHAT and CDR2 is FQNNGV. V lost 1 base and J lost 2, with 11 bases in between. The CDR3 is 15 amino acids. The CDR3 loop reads CASSLGSAVQETQYF. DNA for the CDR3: TGTGCCAGCAGCTTAGGATCGGCGGTTCAAGAGACCCAGTACTTC.

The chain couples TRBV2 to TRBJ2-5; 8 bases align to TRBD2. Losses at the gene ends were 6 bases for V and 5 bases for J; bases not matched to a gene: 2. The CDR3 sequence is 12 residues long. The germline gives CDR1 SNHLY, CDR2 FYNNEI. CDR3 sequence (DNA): TGTGCCAGCAGCTTAGCGGGGGAGACCCAGTACTTC. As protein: CASSLAGETQYF.

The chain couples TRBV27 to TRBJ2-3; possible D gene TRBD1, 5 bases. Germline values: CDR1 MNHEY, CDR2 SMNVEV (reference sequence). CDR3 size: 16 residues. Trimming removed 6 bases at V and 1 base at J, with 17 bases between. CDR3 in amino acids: CASRGAGDFGTDTQYF. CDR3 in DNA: TGTGCCAGCAGAGGGGCTGGGGATTTTGGCACAGATACGCAGTATTTT.

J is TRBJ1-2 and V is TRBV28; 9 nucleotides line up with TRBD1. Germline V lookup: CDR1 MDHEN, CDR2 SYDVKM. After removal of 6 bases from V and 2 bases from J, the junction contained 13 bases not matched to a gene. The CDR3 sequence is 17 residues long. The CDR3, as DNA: TGTGCCAGCAGCTACACCGGCCTGACAGGGGGGAACTATGGCTACACCTTC. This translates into CASSYTGLTGGNYGYTF.

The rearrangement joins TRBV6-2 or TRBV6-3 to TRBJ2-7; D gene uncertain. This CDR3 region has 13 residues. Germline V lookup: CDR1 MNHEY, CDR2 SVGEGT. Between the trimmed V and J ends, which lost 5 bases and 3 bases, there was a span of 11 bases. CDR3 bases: TGTGCCAGCAGTAGCAACGTGATCTACGAGCAGTACGTC. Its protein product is CASSSNVIYEQYV.

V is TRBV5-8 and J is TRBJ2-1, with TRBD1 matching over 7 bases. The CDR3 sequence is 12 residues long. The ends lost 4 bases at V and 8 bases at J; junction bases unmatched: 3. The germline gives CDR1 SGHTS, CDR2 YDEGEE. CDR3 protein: CASSKTGYEQFF. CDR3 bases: TGTGCCAGCAGCAAGACAGGGTATGAGCAGTTCTTC.

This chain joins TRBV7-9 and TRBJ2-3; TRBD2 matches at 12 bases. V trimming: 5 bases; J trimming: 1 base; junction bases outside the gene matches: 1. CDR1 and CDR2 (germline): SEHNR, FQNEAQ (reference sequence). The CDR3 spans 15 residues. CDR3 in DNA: TGTGCCAGCAGCCGGACTAGCGGGGGCACAGATACGCAGTATTTT. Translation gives CASSRTSGGTDTQYF.

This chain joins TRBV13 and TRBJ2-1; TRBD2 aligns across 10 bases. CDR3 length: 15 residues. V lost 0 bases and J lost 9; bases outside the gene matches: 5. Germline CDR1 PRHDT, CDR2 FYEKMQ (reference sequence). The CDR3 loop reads CASSLGASGSGEQFF. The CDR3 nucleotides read TGTGCCAGCAGCTTAGGGGCTAGCGGGAGTGGTGAGCAGTTCTTC.

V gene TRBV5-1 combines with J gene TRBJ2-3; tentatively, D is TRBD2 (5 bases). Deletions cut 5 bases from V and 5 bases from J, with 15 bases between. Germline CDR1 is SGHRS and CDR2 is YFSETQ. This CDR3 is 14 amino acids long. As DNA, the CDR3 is TGCGCCAGCAGTGCAGGAGGTGTCTTAGATACGCAGTATTTT. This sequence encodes CASSAGGVLDTQYF.

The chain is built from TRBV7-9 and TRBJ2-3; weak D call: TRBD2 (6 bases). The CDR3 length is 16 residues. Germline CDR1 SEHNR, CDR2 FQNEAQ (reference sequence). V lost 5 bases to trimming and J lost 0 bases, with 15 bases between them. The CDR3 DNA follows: TGTGCCAGCAGCCCTAGCGTGGGCAGGAGCACAGATACGCAGTATTTT. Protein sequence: CASSPSVGRSTDTQYF.

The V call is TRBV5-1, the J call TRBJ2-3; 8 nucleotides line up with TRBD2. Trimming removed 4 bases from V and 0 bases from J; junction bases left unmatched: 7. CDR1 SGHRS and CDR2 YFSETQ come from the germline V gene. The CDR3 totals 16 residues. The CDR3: CASSRGAGASTDTQYF. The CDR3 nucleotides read TGCGCCAGCAGCCGGGGAGCGGGGGCCAGCACAGATACGCAGTATTTT.

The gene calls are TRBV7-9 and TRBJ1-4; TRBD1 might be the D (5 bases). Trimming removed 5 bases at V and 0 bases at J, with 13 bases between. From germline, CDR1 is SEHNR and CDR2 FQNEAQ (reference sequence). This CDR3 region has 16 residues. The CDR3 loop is CASSVRQYATNEKLFF. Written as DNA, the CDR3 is TGTGCCAGCAGCGTAAGACAGTATGCAACTAATGAAAAACTGTTTTTT. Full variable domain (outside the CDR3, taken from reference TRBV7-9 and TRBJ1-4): DTGVSQNPRHKITKRGQNVTFRCDPISEHNRLYWYRQTLGQGPEFLTYFQNEAQLEKSRLLSDRFSAERPKGSFSTLEIQRTEQGDSAMYLCASSVRQYATNEKLFFGSGTQLSVL.

In nucleotides, the CDR3 is TGTGCCAGCAGCCACCGGGGTACCGGGGCCAACGTCCTGACTTTC. Protein product: CASSHRGTGANVLTF. The chain recombines TRBV3-1 (or the pseudogene TRBV3-2) with TRBJ2-6; TRBD2 might be the D (5 bases). Germline CDR1 is LGHDT and CDR2 is YNNKEL (reference sequence). The ends were cut back, 3 bases at V and 4 bases at J, with 10 bases in the middle. CDR3 length: 15 amino acids.

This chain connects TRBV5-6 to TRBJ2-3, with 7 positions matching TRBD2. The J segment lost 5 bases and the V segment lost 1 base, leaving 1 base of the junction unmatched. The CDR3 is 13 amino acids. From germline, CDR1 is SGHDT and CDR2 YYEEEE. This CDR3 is CASSLLAGDTQYF. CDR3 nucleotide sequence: TGTGCCAGCAGCTTGTTAGCGGGAGATACGCAGTATTTT. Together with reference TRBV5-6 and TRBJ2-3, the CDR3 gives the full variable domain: DAGVTQSPTHLIKTRGQQVTLRCSPKSGHDTVSWYQQALGQGPQFIFQYYEEEERQRGNFPDRFSGHQFPNYSSELNVNALLLGDSALYLCASSLLAGDTQYFGPGTRLTVL.

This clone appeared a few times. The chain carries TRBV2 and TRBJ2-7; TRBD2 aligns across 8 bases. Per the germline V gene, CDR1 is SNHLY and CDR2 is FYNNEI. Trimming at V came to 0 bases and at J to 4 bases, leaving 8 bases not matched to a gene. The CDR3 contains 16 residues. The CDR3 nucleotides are TGTGCCAGCAGTGAAGCGGATGGGACTAGATCTTACGAGCAGTACTTC. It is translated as CASSEADGTRSYEQYF.

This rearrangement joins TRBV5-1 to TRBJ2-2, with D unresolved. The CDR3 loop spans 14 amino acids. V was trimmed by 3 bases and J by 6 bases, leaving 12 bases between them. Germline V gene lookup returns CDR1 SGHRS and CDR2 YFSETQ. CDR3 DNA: TGCGCCAGCAGCTCCCGAGGCCTAGCCGGGGAGCTGTTTTTT. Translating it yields CASSSRGLAGELFF.

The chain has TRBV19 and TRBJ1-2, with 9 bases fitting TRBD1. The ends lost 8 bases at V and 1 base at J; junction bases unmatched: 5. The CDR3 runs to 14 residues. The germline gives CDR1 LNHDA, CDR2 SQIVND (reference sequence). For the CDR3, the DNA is TGTGCCAGTGCCTCGGACAGGGGTAACTATGGCTACACCTTC. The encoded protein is CASASDRGNYGYTF.

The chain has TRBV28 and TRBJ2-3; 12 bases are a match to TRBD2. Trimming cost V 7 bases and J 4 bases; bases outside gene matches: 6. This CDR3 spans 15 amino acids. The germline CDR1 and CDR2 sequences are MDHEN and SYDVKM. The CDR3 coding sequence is TGTGCCAGCATCCGCCCTAGCGGGGGGGCAGATACGCAGTATTTT. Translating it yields CASIRPSGGADTQYF. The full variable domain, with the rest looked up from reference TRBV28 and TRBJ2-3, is DVKVTQSSRYLVKRTGEKVFLECVQDMDHENMFWYRQDPGLGLRLIYFSYDVKMKEKGDIPEGYSVSREKKERFSLILESASTNQTSMYLCASIRPSGGADTQYFGPGTRLTVL.

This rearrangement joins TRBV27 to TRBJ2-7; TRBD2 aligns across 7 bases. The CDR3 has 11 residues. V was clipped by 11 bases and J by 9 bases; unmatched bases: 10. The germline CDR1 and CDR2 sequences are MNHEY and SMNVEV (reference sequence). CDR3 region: CASGDSGGQYF. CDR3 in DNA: TGTGCCTCCGGGGACTCGGGGGGGCAGTACTTC.

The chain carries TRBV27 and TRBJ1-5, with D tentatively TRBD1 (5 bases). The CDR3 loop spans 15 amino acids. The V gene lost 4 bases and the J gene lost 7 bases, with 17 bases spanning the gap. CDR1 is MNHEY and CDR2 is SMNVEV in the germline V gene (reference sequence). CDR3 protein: CASSYSGGGGQPQHF. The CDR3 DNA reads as TGTGCCAGCAGTTATTCCGGGGGAGGTGGGCAGCCCCAGCATTTT.

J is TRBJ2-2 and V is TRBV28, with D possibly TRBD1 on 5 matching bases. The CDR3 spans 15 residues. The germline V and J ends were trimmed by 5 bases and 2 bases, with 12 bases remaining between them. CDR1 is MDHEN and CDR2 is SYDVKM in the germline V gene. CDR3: CASSLGVFNTGELFF. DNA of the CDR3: TGTGCCAGCAGTCTAGGGGTTTTTAACACCGGGGAGCTGTTTTTT.

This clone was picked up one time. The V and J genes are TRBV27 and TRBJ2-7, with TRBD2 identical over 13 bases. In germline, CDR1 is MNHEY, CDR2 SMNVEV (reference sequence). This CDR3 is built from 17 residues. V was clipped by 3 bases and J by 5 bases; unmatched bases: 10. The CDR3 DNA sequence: TGTGCCAGCAGTTTCATACTAGCGGGAGGGCCAGTCCACGAGCAGTACTTC. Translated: CASSFILAGGPVHEQYF.